This T cell receptor (beta chain) originates from a study of T cells after yellow fever vaccination. This CDR3 comprises 13 residues. Trimming took off 6 bases at V and 7 bases at J, with 15 bases between the two ends. A universal primer site and UMIs were added as TCR cDNA was made by 5'RACE template switching. TCRdb re-called the 5' RACE reads with MiXCR, one entry per CDR3 protein. The sample holds more than 80,000 distinct CDR3 sequences, roughly 6% seen once. Sequenced material: CD8+ T cells sorted from PBMCs, taken 10 days after the yellow fever booster vaccination. This sequence joins TRBV12-3 or TRBV12-4 and TRBJ1-1; the D gene is possibly TRBD1 (5 bases). This TCR was recovered from a man younger than 35 who received the YFV17D yellow fever vaccine. The CDR3 nucleotides read TGTGCCAGCAGCGAGGGACCGCCACTTGAAGCTTTCTTT. Translating it yields CASSEGPPLEAFF.